This passage covers 29 T cell receptor beta chains from one sample sequenced in a study of human T cells and chemical hapten exposure. Time point defined: patch test 1, 2 weeks after DPC sensitization. Documented treatment: therapeutic diphenylcyclopropenone sensitization with weekly scalp DPC. TCRdb processed the RACE reads anew with MiXCR; each CDR3 protein has one entry. The table lists more than 100,000 distinct CDR3 sequences, approximately 15% of them singletons. The material was whole blood, obtained in connection with sensitization to the hapten diphenylcyclopropenone (DPC). Every receptor here comes from a man between 18 and 29 years old with alopecia areata. Some clones in this sample may be carry-over from other donors' samples.

This clonotype was observed a few times. CDR3 sequence (DNA): TGTGCCAGCAGTTTATTCTCGGCCGAAAAACTGTTTTTT. Protein product: CASSLFSAEKLFF. The chain has TRBV27 and TRBJ1-4; no definite D call. The CDR3 has 13 amino acids. V was pared by 1 base and J by 8 bases, with 8 bases between. Germline V gene lookup returns CDR1 MNHEY and CDR2 SMNVEV (reference sequence).

J is TRBJ2-3 and V is TRBV10-3; D is unresolved. Between the trimmed V and J ends, which lost 7 bases and 3 bases, there was a span of 17 bases. Germline CDR1 ENHRY, CDR2 SYGVKD. The CDR3 runs 15 residues. CDR3 DNA: TGTGCCATCAAAGTCGGGCAGGCCGTAACAGATACGCAGTATTTT. As protein: CAIKVGQAVTDTQYF.

This clonotype has only a few counts. This sequence joins TRBV7-2 and TRBJ1-1; D perhaps matches TRBD1 (5 bases). Trimming took 1 base from V and 11 from J, leaving 14 bases between them. CDR3 length: 13 residues. Germline V gives CDR1 SGHTA, CDR2 FQGNSA. CDR3 bases: TGTGCCAGCAGCTTAGAGGGGCGCGTGAGGGCTTTCTTT. Its translation: CASSLEGRVRAFF.

In its sample, this clonotype was seen a few times. The V call is TRBV11-1, the J call TRBJ1-1; the D is unclear. Germline V gene sequence: CDR1 SGHAT, CDR2 FQDESV (reference sequence). The CDR3 extends over 13 amino acids. The V and J ends lost 3 bases and 1 base respectively, with 6 bases between them. CDR3 region: CASSFQSNTEAFF. For the CDR3, the DNA is TGTGCCAGCAGCTTCCAATCGAACACTGAAGCTTTCTTT.

This clonotype has a handful of counts. The J gene is TRBJ2-1, the V gene TRBV2, with no clear D. The CDR3 consists of 14 residues. Deletions cut 1 base from V and 2 bases from J, with 6 bases between. Germline-derived CDR1 and CDR2 are SNHLY and FYNNEI. CDR3 sequence: CASSEGPAYNEQFF. In nucleotides, the CDR3 is TGTGCCAGCAGTGAAGGGCCTGCCTACAATGAGCAGTTCTTC.

The genes are TRBV6-2 or TRBV6-3 and TRBJ1-5; D remains ambiguous. The CDR3 length is 13 residues. Germline V gene sequence: CDR1 MNHEY, CDR2 SVGEGT. Trimming took 7 bases from V and 5 from J, leaving 12 bases between them. The CDR3 sequence is CASTFLEYQPQHF. The CDR3 nucleotides are TGTGCCAGCACTTTTCTCGAATATCAGCCCCAGCATTTT.

The table lists this clonotype with a few counts. The rearrangement uses TRBV4-3 and TRBJ1-1, with TRBD1 identical over 7 bases. The V segment lost 1 base and the J segment 4 bases; nucleotides outside the gene matches: 3. In germline, CDR1 is LGHNA, CDR2 YSLEER. CDR3 length: 14 residues. CDR3 protein: CASSQGQGSTEAFF. CDR3 sequence (DNA): TGCGCCAGCAGCCAAGGACAGGGAAGCACTGAAGCTTTCTTT.

In this sample, this clonotype turned up a few times. The chain recombines TRBV7-3 with TRBJ1-6; D not resolved. The CDR3 runs to 15 residues. Trimming shortened V by 2 bases and J by 7 bases, and 12 bases separated the two germline ends. Germline V CDR1 and CDR2: SGHTA, FQGTGA. The CDR3 DNA sequence: TGTGCCAGCAGCTTAGTAGCAGAGACGAATTCACCCCTCCACTTT. It encodes CASSLVAETNSPLHF.

This chain uses TRBV5-4 with TRBJ1-4, with a weak D call TRBD1 (6 bases). There are 15 residues in the CDR3. V dropped 5 bases and J dropped 4 bases, with 15 bases sitting between them. Germline V gene lookup returns CDR1 SGHNT and CDR2 YYREEE (reference sequence). The CDR3 DNA follows: TGTGCCAGCAGTTGGTCGACAGGACTTAATGAAAAACTGTTTTTT. It translates to CASSWSTGLNEKLFF. Full variable domain (outside the CDR3, taken from reference TRBV5-4 and TRBJ1-4): ETGVTQSPTHLIKTRGQQVTLRCSSQSGHNTVSWYQQALGQGPQFIFQYYREEENGRGNFPPRFSGLQFPNYSSELNVNALELDDSALYLCASSWSTGLNEKLFFGSGTQLSVL.

This clonotype occurred a few times. The genes are TRBV10-3 and TRBJ1-6; D is perhaps TRBD1 (6 bases). The CDR3 is 14 residues long. Trimming left V 6 bases short and J 9 bases short, with 15 bases between. Germline V lookup: CDR1 ENHRY, CDR2 SYGVKD. Here the CDR3 reads CAISRTEESSPLHF. In DNA, the CDR3 is TGTGCCATCAGCAGGACAGAGGAAAGTTCACCCCTCCACTTT.

This clonotype turned up a few times. DNA of the CDR3: TGTGCCAGCGGAGTAGACAGGAACACTGAAGCTTTCTTT. It encodes CASGVDRNTEAFF. The chain couples TRBV6-2 or TRBV6-3 to TRBJ1-1; a possible D gene is TRBD1 (5 bases). The CDR3 runs to 13 residues. V lost 8 bases to trimming and J lost 1 base, with 11 bases between them. Germline CDR1 and CDR2: MNHEY and SVGEGT.

A few counts support this clonotype. The J gene is TRBJ1-1, the V gene TRBV12-3 or TRBV12-4, with D tentatively TRBD1 (5 bases). V lost 5 bases to trimming and J lost 6 bases, with 13 bases between them. This CDR3 region has 13 residues. The CDR3 spells CASSTDSGAEAFF. The CDR3 DNA is TGTGCCAGCAGTACCGACAGCGGCGCTGAAGCTTTCTTT.

This clonotype was recorded a few times. The V and J genes are TRBV18 and TRBJ1-5; 9 bases are shared with TRBD1. V was clipped by 2 bases and J by 6 bases; unmatched bases: 2. Germline-derived CDR1 and CDR2 are KGHSH and LQKENI. CDR3 length: 14 amino acids. The CDR3 loop reads CASSPLGQGQPQHF. CDR3 sequence (DNA): TGTGCCAGCTCACCATTGGGACAGGGTCAGCCCCAGCATTTT. The entire variable domain, with the rest obtained from reference TRBV18 and TRBJ1-5, is as follows: NAGVMQNPRHLVRRRGQEARLRCSPMKGHSHVYWYRQLPEEGLKFMVYLQKENIIDESGMPKERFSAEFPKEGPSILRIQQVVRGDSAAYFCASSPLGQGQPQHFGDGTRLSIL.

The V and J genes are TRBV24-1 and TRBJ2-2, with unresolved D. This CDR3 is 13 amino acids long. The germline gives CDR1 KGHDR, CDR2 SFDVKD. Trimming stripped 5 bases from V and 1 base from J, with 4 bases between. The CDR3 bases are TGTGCCACCAGTGCAGGGAACACCGGGGAGCTGTTTTTT. Its translation is CATSAGNTGELFF.

The rearrangement uses TRBV11-2 and TRBJ2-3; D unresolved. CDR3 size: 17 residues. Trimming left V 1 base short and J 4 bases short, with 18 bases between. Germline V CDR1 and CDR2: SGHAT, FQNNGV. Here the CDR3 reads CASSLVGRPARPDTQYF. The DNA of the CDR3 is TGTGCCAGCAGCTTAGTCGGGCGGCCAGCTCGTCCAGATACGCAGTATTTT.

The table lists this clonotype with a few counts. CDR3 nucleotide sequence: TGTGCCAGCAGTGAATATATGCGTTGGGACGACCGGGGGGATGACAATGAGCAGTTCTTC. Protein: CASSEYMRWDDRGDDNEQFF. The V and J genes are TRBV25-1 and TRBJ2-1, with 7 nucleotides matching TRBD2. CDR1 is MGHDK, CDR2 SYGVNS, per germline. J gave up 5 bases and V 0 bases, and 19 bases lay outside the gene matches. The CDR3 loop spans 20 amino acids.

This chain joins TRBV18 and TRBJ1-2; D uncertain. This CDR3 contains 15 residues. The V end was cut by 0 bases, the J end by 0 bases, with 8 bases between. From germline, CDR1 is KGHSH and CDR2 LQKENI. For the CDR3, the DNA is TGTGCCAGCTCACCACCGATTCCAGCTAACTATGGCTACACCTTC. It specifies CASSPPIPANYGYTF.

This clonotype was counted at least ten times. The chain joins TRBV7-6 to TRBJ2-3; TRBD2 aligns across 14 bases. From germline, CDR1 is SGHVS and CDR2 FNYEAQ. V was pared by 3 bases and J by 5 bases, with 7 bases of the junction left unmatched. This CDR3 has 17 residues. CDR3 sequence reads: CASSFRLAGGPGDTQYF. CDR3 DNA sequence: TGTGCCAGCAGCTTCCGACTAGCGGGGGGGCCAGGAGATACGCAGTATTTT.

This clonotype was detected a few times. The rearrangement uses TRBV3-1 and TRBJ1-1; no clear D gene. The CDR3 has 12 amino acids. The V end was cut by 6 bases, the J end by 0 bases, with 5 bases between. Germline V lookup: CDR1 LGHDT, CDR2 YNNKEL (reference sequence). CDR3 loop: CASRAMNTEAFF. CDR3 nucleotides: TGTGCCAGCAGGGCCATGAACACTGAAGCTTTCTTT.

The chain links TRBV29-1 to TRBJ2-1; 9 bases match TRBD1. After removal of 7 bases from V and 2 bases from J, the junction contained 12 bases not matched to a gene. Germline CDR1 reads SQVTM; CDR2 reads ANQGSEA. The CDR3 has 16 residues. The CDR3 nucleotides are TGCAGCGGAGGCCTAGAACAGGGGGCGACCTACAATGAGCAGTTCTTC. Translation: CSGGLEQGATYNEQFF.

The rearrangement links TRBV2 to TRBJ1-1; D perhaps matches TRBD1 (5 bases). The germline V and J ends were trimmed by 4 bases and 4 bases, with 13 bases remaining between them. The V gene's germline CDR1 is SNHLY and CDR2 FYNNEI. This CDR3 comprises 14 residues. CDR3 region: CASSADQDSTEAFF. CDR3 nucleotides: TGTGCCAGCAGTGCTGACCAAGACAGCACTGAAGCTTTCTTT.

There are a few counts of this clonotype. The chain uses TRBV29-1 and TRBJ2-2; D assignment may be TRBD1 or TRBD2 (5 bases each). Germline lookup yields CDR1 SQVTM and CDR2 ANQGSEA. The CDR3 is 14 residues long. V shed 4 bases and J shed 4 bases, with 13 bases lying between them. CDR3 amino acids: CSVAEGTATGELFF. The CDR3 DNA is TGCAGCGTTGCCGAGGGGACGGCCACCGGGGAGCTGTTTTTT.

This clonotype was observed many times. The rearrangement joins TRBV7-9 to TRBJ2-1; D gene uncertain. CDR1 SEHNR and CDR2 FQNEAQ come from the germline V gene (reference sequence). The CDR3 consists of 15 residues. Trimming took off 5 bases at V and 0 bases at J, with 11 bases between the two ends. The CDR3 coding sequence is TGTGCCAGCAGCCCTCTCTCCTTCTCCTACAATGAGCAGTTCTTC. It encodes CASSPLSFSYNEQFF.

The chain recombines TRBV9 with TRBJ1-1, with TRBD1 identical over 8 bases. This CDR3 has 13 amino acids. V lost 0 bases to trimming and J lost 11 bases; unmatched junction nucleotides: 6. CDR1 and CDR2 (germline): SGDLS, YYNGEE. CDR3 sequence reads: CASSVVDRALAFF. CDR3 in DNA: TGTGCCAGCAGCGTAGTGGACAGGGCGCTGGCTTTCTTT.

This clonotype was counted a few times. The chain recombines TRBV21-1 with TRBJ1-5; the D segment call TRBD1 is taken from the table without a DNA check. TRBV21-1 is a documented pseudogene. CDR3 size: 22 residues. CDR3 bases: TGTGCCAGCAGCAACGTCGAAGAAACGGCCCCTTTTATAGGAAGGGGCAATCAGCCCCAGCATTTT. This gives the protein CASSNVEETAPFIGRGNQPQHF.

The rearrangement uses TRBV29-1 and TRBJ2-3, with D hard to call. The length of the CDR3 is 13 residues. Trimming cost V 4 bases and J 2 bases, with 10 bases left between them. Germline CDR1 SQVTM, CDR2 ANQGSEA. This chain's CDR3 is CSVGVTATDTQYF. The CDR3 bases are TGCAGCGTTGGGGTCACAGCCACAGATACGCAGTATTTT.

This clonotype was detected many times. The J gene is TRBJ2-4, the V gene TRBV7-3, with D perhaps being TRBD1 or TRBD2 (5 bases each). Germline lookup yields CDR1 SGHTA and CDR2 FQGTGA. Trimming cost V 3 bases and J 2 bases, with 11 bases left between them. The CDR3 spans 15 residues. This CDR3 is CASSLGVGSKNIQYF. As DNA, the CDR3 is TGTGCCAGCAGCTTGGGGGTTGGGTCCAAAAACATTCAGTACTTC.

On this clonotype: A clone one base away is much larger, so this may be a read error. The CDR3 region has the DNA TGCGCCAGCAGCCGATGGGCAGGGCAACTGTTTTTT. Amino acid sequence: CASSRWAGQLFF. The chain uses TRBV4-1 and TRBJ1-4; possibly TRBD1 for D (5 bases). Germline values: CDR1 MGHRA, CDR2 YSYEKL. This CDR3 has 12 amino acids. V was clipped by 4 bases and J by 12 bases, with 12 bases between them.

The J gene is TRBJ2-2, the V gene TRBV3-1; no clear D gene. The germline V and J ends were trimmed by 4 bases and 6 bases, with 9 bases remaining between them. This CDR3 comprises 13 residues. Germline assignment: CDR1 LGHDT and CDR2 YNNKEL (reference sequence). The CDR3 DNA is TGTGCCAGCAGCCGCAAAAGTGCCGGGGAGCTGTTTTTT. The encoded protein is CASSRKSAGELFF.